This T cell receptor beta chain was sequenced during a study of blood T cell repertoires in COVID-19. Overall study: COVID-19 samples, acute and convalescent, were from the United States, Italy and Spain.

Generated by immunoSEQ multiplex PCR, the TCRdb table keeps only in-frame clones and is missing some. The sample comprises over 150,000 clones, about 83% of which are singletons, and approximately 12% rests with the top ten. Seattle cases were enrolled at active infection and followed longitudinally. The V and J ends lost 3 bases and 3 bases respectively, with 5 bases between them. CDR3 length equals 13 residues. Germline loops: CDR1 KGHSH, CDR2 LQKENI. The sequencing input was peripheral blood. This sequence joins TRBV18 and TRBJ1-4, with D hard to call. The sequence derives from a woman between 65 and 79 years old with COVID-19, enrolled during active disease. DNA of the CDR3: TGTGCCAGCTCACCTCCGGCTAATGAAAAACTGTTTTTT. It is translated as CASSPPANEKLFF.